A selection of T cell receptor beta chains follows, all from one sample in a study of blood T cells in healthy people across ages. TCRdb reprocessed the 5' RACE reads via MiXCR and lists one record per CDR3 protein. Among hundreds of thousands of distinct CDR3 sequences listed, roughly 49% were seen once. The sequenced material came from blood. The receptors here all came from a woman between 55 and 75 years old in good health. The CDR3 runs from the conserved cysteine through the conserved F or W. The order of the fields is V gene, CDR3 protein.

>TRBV5-1
CASSSAQGREQYF
>TRBV15
CATGRAGSRQETQYF
>TRBV28
CASSLSRATGRVDEQYF
>TRBV6-1
CASSVSGGAGYTF
>TRBV30
CAWRLAGSGHNEQFF
>TRBV4-3
CASSQRFGGLAGNNEQFF
>TRBV28
CASSSLRAYQMAQYF
>TRBV4-3
CASSQVGGGVPFEQYF
>TRBV11-2
CASSFGGFGARDTQYF
>TRBV20-1
CSATTSGREVEAFF
>TRBV20-1
CSARAGHRDEQYF
>TRBV7-2
CASSLSLGPSANGGYF
>TRBV20-1
CSAALAGGYEQYF
>TRBV28
CASSWSGPSSYNEQYF
>TRBV6-1
CASSERSGINQPQHF
>TRBV4-3
CASSQDPWEGYGYTF
>TRBV7-2
CASSQSRGDYNEQFF
>TRBV11-2
CASSEDRRNTEAFF
>TRBV9
CASSPSLAGGPYEQFF
>TRBV7-9
CASSLKAACNEQYF
>TRBV20-1
CSASSSGGRAFSNEQFF
>TRBV25-1
CASSDRTLGGYTF
>TRBV6-1
CASSQAGGQSETQYF
>TRBV5-1
CASSLENGDTEAFF
>TRBV29-1
CSALTGLPGYTF
>TRBV28
CASSLSPSQESQYF
>TRBV3-1
CASSQGAGDQPQHF
>TRBV10-3
CAISRLRTSDAEQFF
>TRBV27
CASSGTSGNLEQYF
>TRBV7-2
CASSLAPLSDLETQYF
>TRBV12-3/TRBV12-4
CASSLRTANTEAFF
>TRBV6-5
CASSYGFVNEKLFF
>TRBV6-5
CASSYAPESFRGLSEQYF
>TRBV7-2
CASRKARSGELFF
>TRBV3-1
CASSQGRGDLNEKLFF
>TRBV4-3
CASSQAGLGGNTEAFF
>TRBV28
CASSSGTPEQYF
>TRBV20-1
CSARSNQPQHF
>TRBV20-1
CSARDLGHSYEQYF
>TRBV27
CASSLLNLDTQYF
>TRBV28
CASYPGTGAYEQYF
>TRBV5-1
CASSLVGEPTGELFF
>TRBV20-1
CSASEDGRGYTF
>TRBV27
CASKYQGAGEKLFF
>TRBV20-1
CSAKRQGVPGYTF
>TRBV10-3
CAISGLLDEQYF
>TRBV3-1
CASSQVAGVMNTEAFF
>TRBV25-1
CASSDFGATKDIPSYEQYF
>TRBV4-3
CASSQDDRNYGYTF
>TRBV20-1
CSARERLSRNYEQYF
>TRBV10-3
CAIRSQGNRNEQFF
>TRBV10-3
CAIPQTSRPTGELFF
>TRBV12-3/TRBV12-4
CASSKDRGSYNSPLHF